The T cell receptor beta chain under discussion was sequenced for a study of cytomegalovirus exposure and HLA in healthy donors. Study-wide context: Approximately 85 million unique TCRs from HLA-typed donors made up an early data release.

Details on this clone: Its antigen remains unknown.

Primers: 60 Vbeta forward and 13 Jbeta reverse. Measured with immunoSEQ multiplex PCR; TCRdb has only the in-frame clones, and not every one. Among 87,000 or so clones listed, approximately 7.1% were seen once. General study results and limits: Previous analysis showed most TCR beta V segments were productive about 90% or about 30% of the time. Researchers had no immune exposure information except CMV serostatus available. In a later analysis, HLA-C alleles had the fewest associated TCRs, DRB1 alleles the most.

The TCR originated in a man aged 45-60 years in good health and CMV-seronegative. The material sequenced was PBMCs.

CDR3 residues: CASSKDRGGNQPQHF. Here the CDR3 DNA reads TGTGCCAGCAGCAAGGACAGGGGCGGCAATCAGCCCCAGCATTTT. The chain recombines TRBV7-9 with TRBJ1-5; TRBD1 agrees at 9 bases. Trimming removed 5 bases from V and 2 bases from J; junction bases left unmatched: 4. The CDR3 is 15 residues long. Germline V CDR1 and CDR2: SEHNR, FQNEAQ (reference sequence).